A selection of T cell receptor beta chains follows, all from one sample in a study of T cells in Graves' hyperthyroidism and ophthalmopathy. In TCRdb, the multiplex PCR reads were re-called with MiXCR into one record per CDR3 protein. Here the sample spans roughly 570,000 distinct CDR3 sequences, about 45% being singletons. Sequencing input: peripheral blood or thyroid tissue (not recorded which). The receptor set was obtained from a woman aged 18-29 years with Graves' hyperthyroidism. Both conserved end residues are part of each CDR3. D genes are given only for firm matches. Clone size is shown for a subset of rows, as once, few, many or a class of expanded clone.

V gene,J gene,clone size,D gene,CDR3 protein,CDR3 DNA
TRBV4-2,TRBJ1-5,once,.,CASSQEVGRGGWDNQPQHF,TGTGCCAGCAGCCAAGAGGTGGGACGGGGAGGTTGGGACAATCAGCCCCAGCATTTT
TRBV12-3/TRBV12-4,TRBJ2-7,many,.,CASSLKGHYEQYF,TGTGCCAGCAGTTTAAAGGGCCACTACGAGCAGTACTTC
TRBV6-1,TRBJ1-1,many,.,CANSMNTEAFF,TGTGCCAACTCAATGAACACTGAAGCTTTCTTT
TRBV4-3,TRBJ1-6,many,.,CASSQDGSSYNSPLHF,TGCGCCAGCAGCCAAGATGGGAGCTCCTATAATTCACCCCTCCACTTT
TRBV29-1,TRBJ1-1,many,.,CSVESGNTEAFF,TGCAGCGTTGAGTCGGGGAACACTGAAGCTTTCTTT
TRBV7-9,TRBJ2-5,many,.,CASSQPSRKETQYF,TGTGCCAGCAGCCAACCCTCCCGGAAGGAGACCCAGTACTTC
TRBV30,TRBJ1-5,few,.,CAWSPGTGNQPQHF,TGTGCCTGGAGTCCCGGGACGGGCAATCAGCCCCAGCATTTT
TRBV2,TRBJ1-1,many,.,CASSPPGARTEAFF,TGTGCCAGCAGTCCACCGGGGGCAAGGACTGAAGCTTTCTTT
TRBV7-2,TRBJ1-3,.,.,CASSLLQGGGNTIYF,TGTGCCAGCAGCTTATTACAGGGAGGTGGAAACACCATATATTTT
TRBV9,TRBJ2-1,few,.,CASSVVTEQFF,TGTGCCAGCAGCGTAGTTACTGAACAGTTCTTC
TRBV12-5,TRBJ2-5,many,.,CASGLASSGQETQYF,TGTGCTAGTGGTTTGGCTTCCAGCGGCCAAGAGACCCAGTACTTC
TRBV5-1,TRBJ1-4,.,TRBD1,CASSYGQANEKLFF,TGCGCCAGCAGTTACGGACAGGCTAATGAAAAACTGTTTTTT
TRBV7-6,TRBJ2-5,.,.,CASSLVGAPETQYF,TGTGCCAGCAGCTTAGTGGGGGCGCCGGAGACCCAGTACTTC
TRBV20-1,TRBJ2-7,many,TRBD2,CSVSSGRPYEQYF,TGCAGTGTATCCAGCGGGAGGCCCTACGAGCAGTACTTC
TRBV4-2,TRBJ2-2,many,.,CASSPGDANTGELFF,TGTGCCAGCAGCCCGGGTGACGCGAACACCGGGGAGCTGTTTTTT
TRBV28,TRBJ1-2,few,.,CASLRGSYGYTF,TGTGCCAGCCTGAGGGGATCCTATGGCTACACCTTC
TRBV5-1,TRBJ1-5,many,.,CATYRYRDDQPQHF,TGCGCCACCTACAGATACAGGGATGATCAGCCCCAGCATTTT
TRBV29-1,TRBJ2-7,.,TRBD2,CSVEGDYTSYEQYF,TGCAGCGTTGAGGGGGACTATACCTCCTACGAGCAGTACTTC
TRBV20-1,TRBJ2-7,.,.,CSYSWLGGYSSYEQYF,TGCAGTTACTCCTGGTTGGGAGGATACAGCTCCTACGAGCAGTACTTC
TRBV20-1,TRBJ1-4,.,.,CSARDSGAGYEKLFF,TGCAGTGCTAGAGATTCAGGGGCGGGGTATGAAAAACTGTTTTTT
TRBV18,TRBJ2-7,.,TRBD2,CASSPGLAGARDEQYF,TGTGCCAGCTCACCGGGACTAGCGGGGGCTCGGGACGAGCAGTACTTC
TRBV9,TRBJ2-5,many,.,CASSVEGPETQYF,TGTGCCAGCAGCGTAGAGGGCCCCGAGACCCAGTACTTC